A single sample gave rise to the 6 T cell receptor beta chains below, sequenced in a study of blood T cell repertoires in COVID-19. Sequencing used immunoSEQ multiplex PCR; TCRdb keeps in-frame clones, though not all of them. The sample contains approximately 100,000 clones, around four fifths of which appear only once. The specimen was peripheral blood. The receptors come from a human donor in a cohort sampled during active COVID-19.

The gene calls are TRBV19 and TRBJ2-7; 9 bases match TRBD2. The CDR3 is 15 amino acids. CDR1 is LNHDA and CDR2 is SQIVND in the germline V gene (reference sequence). V lost 3 bases, J lost 0 bases, and 3 bases stayed unmatched. The chain's CDR3 is CASSILAGSSYEQYF. The CDR3 nucleotides read TGTGCCAGTAGTATTCTAGCGGGAAGCTCCTACGAGCAGTACTTC. The variable domain in full, completed from reference TRBV19 and TRBJ2-7, reads DGGITQSPKYLFRKEGQNVTLSCEQNLNHDAMYWYRQDPGQGLRLIYYSQIVNDFQKGDIAEGYSVSREKKESFPLTVTSAQKNPTAFYLCASSILAGSSYEQYFGPGTRLTVT.

The chain couples TRBV9 to TRBJ2-7; D is unresolved. The germline CDR1 and CDR2 sequences are SGDLS and YYNGEE. CDR3 length: 14 residues. Trimming stripped 3 bases from V and 9 bases from J, with 19 bases between. Here the CDR3 reads CASSAESVRSVQYF. The CDR3 DNA reads TGTGCCAGCAGCGCCGAATCGGTCCGGTCTGTGCAGTACTTC. Looking up the rest from reference TRBV9 and TRBJ2-7 gives the full variable domain: DSGVTQTPKHLITATGQRVTLRCSPRSGDLSVYWYQQSLDQGLQFLIQYYNGEERAKGNILERFSAQQFPDLHSELNLSSLELGDSALYFCASSAESVRSVQYFGPGTRLTVT.

The chain recombines TRBV14 with TRBJ2-3, with 14 bases matching TRBD2. In germline, CDR1 is SGHDN, CDR2 FVKESK. The J segment lost 3 bases and the V segment lost 1 base, leaving 12 bases of the junction unmatched. The CDR3 runs to 20 residues. CDR3 residues: CASSQGRLAGGPDETDTQYF. The CDR3 bases are TGTGCCAGCAGCCAAGGGAGACTAGCGGGGGGGCCGGACGAGACAGATACGCAGTATTTT.

This clone was seen more than once but under ten times. The chain carries TRBV5-8 and TRBJ2-5; 7 nucleotides agree with TRBD2. V lost 0 bases, J lost 4 bases, and 6 bases stayed unmatched. The CDR3 covers 15 residues. The germline V gene encodes CDR1 SGHTS and CDR2 YDEGEE. CDR3 DNA: TGTGCCAGCAGCTTGGAACCAGCGGGGCGAGAGACCCAGTACTTC. This codes for CASSLEPAGRETQYF.

This clone came up a few times. At one boundary the junction diverges from the germline segment, which might be a read error. This chain links TRBV7-7 with TRBJ2-3; TRBD2 might be the D (5 bases). The CDR3 is made up of 14 amino acids. Germline V gives CDR1 SSHAT, CDR2 FNYEAQ (reference sequence). Here the CDR3 DNA reads TGTGCTAGCAGCTTAGGACTTTTCACAGATACGCAGTATTTT. It is translated as CASSLGLFTDTQYF.

The chain recombines TRBV18 with TRBJ1-1; D remains unclear. Germline lookup yields CDR1 KGHSH and CDR2 LQKENI. Trimming stripped 5 bases from V and 1 base from J, with 5 bases between. CDR3 length: 12 residues. The CDR3 reads CASSNRNTEAFF. The CDR3 bases are TGTGCCAGCTCAAACAGGAACACTGAAGCTTTCTTT.